This is a list of T cell receptor beta chains from one sample in a study of spatial heterogeneity in lung cancer. Each CDR3 protein gets one entry after TCRdb re-called the 5' RACE reads with MiXCR. In the table there are around 48,000 distinct CDR3 sequences, approximately 5% of which are singletons. The specimen was PBMCs, collected at surgery. The receptors here all came from a male donor with early-stage non-small cell lung cancer. Each CDR3 is given with its conserved first and last residue. D genes are given only for firm matches. Clone size is given for some rows only: seen once, a few or many times, or a class if the clone is expanded.

V gene	J gene	D gene	clone size	CDR3 DNA	CDR3 protein
TRBV6-6	TRBJ2-7	.	many	TGTGCCAGCAGTTACTCGCTAATTGAGCAGTACTTC	CASSYSLIEQYF
TRBV2	TRBJ1-6	.	few	TGTGCCAGCAACAGGGACTCACCCCTCCACTTT	CASNRDSPLHF
TRBV7-2	TRBJ2-6	TRBD1	many	TGTGCCAGCAGCTCAGGGGGCCCTGGGGCCAACGTCCTGACTTTC	CASSSGGPGANVLTF
TRBV12-3/TRBV12-4	TRBJ2-1	TRBD2	many	TGTGCCAGCAGTCCGGGACTAGCGGGAGGTCCTAGGGATGAGCAGTTCTTC	CASSPGLAGGPRDEQFF
TRBV9	TRBJ2-1	.	many	TGTGCCAGCAGCGAGGACGGGACAAAGTACAATGAGCAGTTCTTC	CASSEDGTKYNEQFF
TRBV18	TRBJ1-6	TRBD1	many	TGTGCCAGCCGACAGGGCAGGAATTCACCCCTCCACTTT	CASRQGRNSPLHF
TRBV5-3	TRBJ1-3	.	few	TGTGCCAGAAGCGGCACACGGAGCTCTGGAAACACCATATATTTT	CARSGTRSSGNTIYF
TRBV12-3/TRBV12-4	TRBJ2-7	TRBD2	few	TGTGCCAGCAGTTTAAACGGACTAGCGGGAATATACTTC	CASSLNGLAGIYF
TRBV5-1	TRBJ2-7	.	many	TGCGCCAGCAGCTTGCCGCCCATCTACGAGCAGTACTTC	CASSLPPIYEQYF
TRBV5-4	TRBJ1-5	.	many	TGTGCCAGCAGTCGGAACAGCAATCAGCCCCAGCATTTT	CASSRNSNQPQHF
TRBV27	TRBJ2-7	.	many	TGTGCCAGCAGTTTTCAAGGGTCCGAGCAGTACTTC	CASSFQGSEQYF
TRBV7-6	TRBJ1-1	.	.	TGTGCCAGCAGCTTAATGATGAACACTGAAGCTTTCTTT	CASSLMMNTEAFF
TRBV5-4	TRBJ1-6	.	many	TGTGCCAGCAGGCCACAACAGGGCTCTGCACCCCTCCACTTT	CASRPQQGSAPLHF
TRBV7-2	TRBJ2-3	.	many	TGTGCCAGCAGCCCCGACTTTAGCACAGATACGCAGTATTTT	CASSPDFSTDTQYF
TRBV4-2	TRBJ1-3	.	many	TGTGCCAGCAGCCAAGGACAGCTTCTCTCTGGAAACACCATATATTTT	CASSQGQLLSGNTIYF
TRBV6-5	TRBJ2-7	TRBD2	.	TGTGCCAGCAGTTCCCGTCCCGGGACTAGCGGGAGTGGGGCTTGGTACGAGCAGTACTTC	CASSSRPGTSGSGAWYEQYF
TRBV2	TRBJ2-7	.	many	TGTGCCAGCAGTCTCGCGGGGACTGGGGAGCAGTACTTC	CASSLAGTGEQYF
TRBV20-1	TRBJ2-7	TRBD2	.	TGCAGTATTAGCGGGAACTACGAGCAGTACTTC	CSISGNYEQYF
TRBV6-2/TRBV6-3	TRBJ2-1	TRBD2	few	TGTGCCAGCAGGCGCCTAGCGGGAGATCGGAATGAGCAGTTCTTC	CASRRLAGDRNEQFF
TRBV7-2	TRBJ2-5	.	many	TGTGCCAGCAGCTTAGGTGTAGGGGCAGAGACCCAGTACTTC	CASSLGVGAETQYF